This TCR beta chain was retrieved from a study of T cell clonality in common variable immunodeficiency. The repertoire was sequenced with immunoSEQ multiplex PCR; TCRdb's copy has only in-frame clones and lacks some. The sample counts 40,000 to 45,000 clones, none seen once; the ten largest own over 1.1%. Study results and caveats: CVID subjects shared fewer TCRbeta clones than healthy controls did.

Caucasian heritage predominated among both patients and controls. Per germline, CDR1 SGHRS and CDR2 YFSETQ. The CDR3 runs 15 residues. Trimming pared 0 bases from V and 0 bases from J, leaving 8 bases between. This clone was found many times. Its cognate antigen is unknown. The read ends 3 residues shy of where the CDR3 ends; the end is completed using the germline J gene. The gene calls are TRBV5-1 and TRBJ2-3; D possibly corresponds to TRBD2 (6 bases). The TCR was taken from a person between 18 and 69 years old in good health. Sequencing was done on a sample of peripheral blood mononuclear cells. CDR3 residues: CASSLDGTSTDTQYF. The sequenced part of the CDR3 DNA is TGCGCCAGCAGCTTGGACGGGACTAGCACAGATACG.